These 21 T cell receptor beta chains came from one sample sequenced in a study of T cell changes during pregnancy in multiple sclerosis. Sequencing was performed with immunoSEQ multiplex PCR; in TCRdb, only in-frame clones are kept and a portion is missing. This sample has tens of thousands of clones, with roughly 92% found just once. Sequenced material: CD8+ T cells from peripheral blood mononuclear cells, taken in the third trimester of pregnancy. Source of these receptors: a female donor in good health, enrolled as a control in a pregnancy study.

The V gene is TRBV19, the J gene TRBJ1-1, with a tentative D call TRBD1 (5 bases). V was pared by 11 bases and J by 11 bases, with 24 bases between. Germline V CDR1 and CDR2: LNHDA, SQIVND (reference sequence). CDR3 size: 13 residues. Here the CDR3 DNA reads TGTGCCGCCGCCGGGACCATGGCCGGGGGGGCTTTCTTT. It codes for CAAAGTMAGGAFF.

The J gene is TRBJ2-1, the V gene TRBV5-6; D possibly corresponds to TRBD2 (7 bases). Germline V gene data show CDR1 as SGHDT and CDR2 as YYEEEE. V lost 2 bases and J 2 bases, leaving 14 bases between the germline ends. The CDR3 is 16 residues long. The CDR3 protein is CASSLGAGAPYNEQFF. The CDR3 bases are TGTGCCAGCAGCTTAGGGGCGGGGGCCCCCTACAATGAGCAGTTCTTC.

The chain is built from TRBV30 and TRBJ1-3; maybe TRBD1 (6 bases). The CDR3 length is 14 residues. The V end was cut by 4 bases, the J end by 4 bases, with 14 bases between. Germline CDR1 and CDR2: GTSNPN and SVGIG (reference sequence). CDR3 sequence: CAWIRRDKGNTIYF. The CDR3 DNA reads TGTGCCTGGATTCGCCGGGACAAAGGAAACACCATATATTTT.

The chain employs TRBV4-1 and TRBJ2-3; 11 bases align to TRBD2. V was pared by 6 bases and J by 6 bases, with 11 bases of the junction left unmatched. The CDR3 has 16 amino acids. CDR1 and CDR2 from the germline V gene are MGHRA and YSYEKL. CDR3 DNA sequence: TGCGCCAGCAGTCCCTTTATTAGCGGGGGGGCGGATACGCAGTATTTT. This gives the protein CASSPFISGGADTQYF.

This rearrangement joins TRBV5-4 to TRBJ1-2; D gene unclear. The V end was cut by 2 bases, the J end by 2 bases, with 7 bases between. Germline CDR1 SGHNT, CDR2 YYREEE (reference sequence). CDR3 size: 13 residues. As DNA, the CDR3 is TGTGCCAGCAGCTTCTACGGGAACTATGGCTACACCTTC. Its protein is CASSFYGNYGYTF.

The chain carries TRBV5-6 and TRBJ1-1; D ambiguous. Trimming shortened V by 0 bases and J by 1 base, and 7 bases separated the two germline ends. Per the germline V gene, CDR1 is SGHDT and CDR2 is YYEEEE. The CDR3 loop spans 14 amino acids. CDR3 in amino acids: CASSLGGGNTEAFF. CDR3 sequence (DNA): TGTGCCAGCAGCTTGGGAGGCGGGAACACTGAAGCTTTCTTT.

The chain is built from TRBV5-6 and TRBJ2-3; possible D gene TRBD2, 6 bases. The ends were cut back, 1 base at V and 2 bases at J, with 11 bases in the middle. CDR1 is SGHDT and CDR2 is YYEEEE in the germline V gene. The CDR3 totals 15 residues. The CDR3 spells CASSLSGVNTDTQYF. The DNA for the CDR3 is TGTGCCAGCAGCTTGTCGGGGGTGAACACAGATACGCAGTATTTT.

By sample share, this clone is medium-sized (0.01 to 0.1%). The chain couples TRBV27 to TRBJ2-7, with D perhaps TRBD1 (5 bases). V lost 1 base to trimming and J lost 6 bases, with 10 bases between them. The CDR3 extends over 13 amino acids. From germline, CDR1 is MNHEY and CDR2 SMNVEV (reference sequence). CDR3 amino acids: CASSLLSGAEQYF. For the CDR3, the DNA is TGTGCCAGCAGTTTATTATCTGGGGCCGAGCAGTACTTC.

This clone was counted a few times. The chain employs TRBV15 and TRBJ1-4; TRBD1 matches at 7 bases. This CDR3 spans 14 amino acids. V dropped 8 bases and J dropped 6; count of bases not matched to a gene: 9. Germline-derived CDR1 and CDR2 are LNHNV and YYDKDF (reference sequence). CDR3 sequence (DNA): TGTGCCACCCGGAGCTTCAGGGGGGATGAAAAACTGTTTTTT. This codes for CATRSFRGDEKLFF.

This rearrangement joins TRBV10-3 to TRBJ2-7, with 8 bases fitting TRBD1. The CDR3 extends over 12 amino acids. Germline values: CDR1 ENHRY, CDR2 SYGVKD. V dropped 6 bases and J dropped 5; count of bases not matched to a gene: 3. As DNA, the CDR3 is TGTGCCATCAGGACGGACAGGGACGAGCAGTACTTC. Translating it yields CAIRTDRDEQYF.

The V call is TRBV29-1, the J call TRBJ1-3; no reliable D call. CDR1 is SQVTM, CDR2 ANQGSEA, per germline. The length of the CDR3 is 15 residues. V was cut by 6 bases and J by 2 bases, with 17 bases left in between. The CDR3 here is CSVTQDLDPGNTIYF. The CDR3 nucleotides read TGCAGCGTCACCCAGGATTTAGACCCTGGAAACACCATATATTTT.

The V gene is TRBV11-3, the J gene TRBJ2-7; a weak D match, TRBD2 (5 bases). Deletions cut 6 bases from V and 5 bases from J, with 11 bases between. Germline values: CDR1 SGHNT, CDR2 YENEEA. This CDR3 has 12 residues. CDR3 sequence: CASREEGNEQYF. The CDR3 bases are TGTGCCAGCAGGGAGGAAGGAAACGAGCAGTACTTC. Drawing the rest from reference TRBV11-3 and TRBJ2-7, the complete variable domain is EAGVVQSPRYKIIEKKQPVAFWCNPISGHNTLYWYLQNLGQGPELLIRYENEEAVDDSQLPKDRFSAERLKGVDSTLKIQPAELGDSAVYLCASREEGNEQYFGPGTRLTVT.

The J gene is TRBJ1-1, the V gene TRBV19; no clear D gene. Trimming removed 4 bases at V and 5 bases at J, with 8 bases between. The CDR3 spans 12 residues. Germline V gene lookup returns CDR1 LNHDA and CDR2 SQIVND (reference sequence). CDR3 sequence reads: CASSNTRTEAFF. In nucleotides, the CDR3 is TGTGCCAGTAGTAACACGCGGACTGAAGCTTTCTTT. Variable domain in full (rest from reference TRBV19 and TRBJ1-1): DGGITQSPKYLFRKEGQNVTLSCEQNLNHDAMYWYRQDPGQGLRLIYYSQIVNDFQKGDIAEGYSVSREKKESFPLTVTSAQKNPTAFYLCASSNTRTEAFFGQGTRLTVV.

V is TRBV6-5 and J is TRBJ1-3; possibly TRBD1 for D (6 bases). Germline loops: CDR1 MNHEY, CDR2 SVGAGI. This CDR3 has 14 residues. Trimming stripped 2 bases from V and 4 bases from J, with 9 bases between. The CDR3, as DNA: TGTGCCAGCAGTTACGGGGACACCGGAAACACCATATATTTT. Protein: CASSYGDTGNTIYF.

This rearrangement joins TRBV19 to TRBJ2-3; D is possibly TRBD2 (5 bases). This CDR3 contains 13 residues. Trimming shortened V by 7 bases and J by 2 bases, and 10 bases separated the two germline ends. Germline loops: CDR1 LNHDA, CDR2 SQIVND (reference sequence). The CDR3 spells CASNSGITDTQYF. The DNA of the CDR3 is TGTGCCAGTAACTCCGGGATCACAGATACGCAGTATTTT.

The gene calls are TRBV6-5 and TRBJ1-2; D is possibly TRBD1 (6 bases). The CDR3 is made up of 13 amino acids. V shed 2 bases and J shed 7 bases, with 11 bases lying between them. Per the germline V gene, CDR1 is MNHEY and CDR2 is SVGAGI. The CDR3 loop is CASSYPDSGGYTF. Written as DNA, the CDR3 is TGTGCCAGCAGTTACCCGGACAGTGGTGGCTACACCTTC.

This chain links TRBV30 with TRBJ2-5; 8 positions agree with TRBD2. V lost 0 bases to trimming and J lost 1 base; unmatched junction nucleotides: 4. The CDR3 extends over 15 amino acids. Germline loops: CDR1 GTSNPN, CDR2 SVGIG (reference sequence). The CDR3 reads CAWSVVGGAQETQYF. The DNA of the CDR3 is TGTGCCTGGAGTGTGGTCGGGGGGGCCCAAGAGACCCAGTACTTC.

This chain links TRBV6-4 with TRBJ2-1; TRBD2 matches at 7 bases. Germline loops: CDR1 MRHNA, CDR2 SNTAGT. Trimming at V came to 2 bases and at J to 4 bases, leaving 5 bases not matched to a gene. CDR3 length: 15 amino acids. This CDR3 reads CASSDDGGEYNEQFF. The CDR3 coding sequence is TGTGCCAGCAGTGACGATGGGGGGGAGTACAATGAGCAGTTCTTC.

The rearrangement uses TRBV27 and TRBJ1-2, with D maybe TRBD1 (5 bases). Trimming removed 7 bases from V and 3 bases from J, with 18 bases in between. The CDR3 covers 15 residues. Germline V gene sequence: CDR1 MNHEY, CDR2 SMNVEV (reference sequence). Here the CDR3 DNA reads TGTGCCAGCACCCCAGGTGGGGGGGTAGACTATGGCTACACCTTC. Its translation is CASTPGGGVDYGYTF.

There are a few counts of this clone. This chain connects TRBV27 to TRBJ1-2, with 8 bases lining up with TRBD1. Germline CDR1 and CDR2: MNHEY and SMNVEV (reference sequence). V was pared by 4 bases and J by 5 bases, with 12 bases of the junction left unmatched. This CDR3 spans 16 amino acids. In DNA form, the CDR3 reads TGTGCCAGCAGTTCAAGAATGACAGGGGCTGGGTATGGCTACACCTTC. This encodes CASSSRMTGAGYGYTF.

The chain joins TRBV6-1 to TRBJ2-7; D is possibly TRBD1 (8 bases). This CDR3 comprises 14 residues. Germline V CDR1 and CDR2: MNHNS, SASEGT. Deletions cut 6 bases from V and 3 bases from J, with 15 bases between. CDR3 sequence reads: CASSYTGGGYEQYF. DNA for the CDR3: TGTGCCAGCAGCTACACAGGGGGGGGCTACGAGCAGTACTTC.